This is a list of T cell receptor beta chains from one sample in a study of identifying expanded T cells in peripheral blood. Sequenced by immunoSEQ multiplex PCR; TCRdb stores in-frame clones only, minus some. Seen here are tens of thousands of clones, roughly 88% observed once, and the top ten hold 5.5% to 6%. The sequencing input was blood. The receptors originated from a person aged 18-69 years in good health. Both conserved end residues are part of each CDR3. The D gene is left open where the match is weak. Not every row has a clone size; where given, it reads once, few, many or a size class.

j_gene	d_gene	v_gene	abundance	CDR3nt	CDR3aa
TRBJ1-5	NA	TRBV7-8	NA	TGTGCCAGCAGCAACGGACAGAATCAGCCCCAGCATTTT	CASSNGQNQPQHF
TRBJ1-1	NA	TRBV4-2	NA	TGTGCCAGCAGCCAACCTGACAGTGAAGCTTTCTTT	CASSQPDSEAFF
TRBJ2-1	NA	TRBV7-3	NA	TGTGCCAGCAGCTTAGGTTCTGGAGTGGGGAGCTCCTACAATGAGCAGTTCTTC	CASSLGSGVGSSYNEQFF
TRBJ1-6	NA	TRBV30	NA	TGTGCCTGGAGCAAAAGGTTATCTTCCTATAATTCACCCCTCCACTTT	CAWSKRLSSYNSPLHF
TRBJ1-2	NA	TRBV10-2	NA	TGCGCCAGCAGTGAGTCGGTTGAGGGTGATGGCTACACCTTC	CASSESVEGDGYTF
TRBJ2-2	NA	TRBV7-3	NA	TGTGCCAGCAGCCCCAACCTTTACACCGGGGAGCTGTTTTTT	CASSPNLYTGELFF
TRBJ2-7	TRBD1	TRBV27	NA	TGTGCCAGCAGTTTACTCCCGGGACAGAAGAACCTCTACGAGCAGTACTTC	CASSLLPGQKNLYEQYF
TRBJ1-3	NA	TRBV5-5	NA	TGTGCCAGCAGTTCGGTAAACAGGTTCCAACGAAACACCATATATTTT	CASSSVNRFQRNTIYF
TRBJ1-1	NA	TRBV2	once	TGTGCCAGCTTAGGTTGGGGGGGGACTGAAGCTTTCTTT	CASLGWGGTEAFF
TRBJ1-1	NA	TRBV6-5	NA	TGTGCCAGCAGTTACGGAGTCCGTCCATCGGGTACTGAAGCTTTCTTT	CASSYGVRPSGTEAFF
TRBJ2-7	TRBD2	TRBV7-9	NA	TGTGCCAGCAGCTTAGATACTAGGGCTAGCGGGAGCGGCAACGAGCAGTACTTC	CASSLDTRASGSGNEQYF
TRBJ2-3	NA	TRBV7-8	NA	TGTGCCAGCAGCTCGTTACCCGCCCGGGGTACGCAGTATTTT	CASSSLPARGTQYF
TRBJ2-1	NA	TRBV7-3	NA	TGTGCCAGCAGCACACAGGGCAATGAGCAGTTCTTC	CASSTQGNEQFF
TRBJ2-5	TRBD2	TRBV4-2	NA	TGTGCCAGCAGCCAATCTAGCGGGGGTGACGGGGAGACCCAGTACTTC	CASSQSSGGDGETQYF
TRBJ2-1	NA	TRBV19	NA	TGTGCCAGTAATCGCTTGGGGAGATACAATGAGCAGTTCTTC	CASNRLGRYNEQFF
TRBJ1-3	TRBD1	TRBV19	NA	TGTGCCAGTAGTGGTGTTGGACAGGTTTCTGGAAACACCATATATTTT	CASSGVGQVSGNTIYF
TRBJ2-7	NA	TRBV27	few	TGTGCCAGCAGTTTGCGTGAAGGGGGCTCCTACGAGCAGTACTTC	CASSLREGGSYEQYF
TRBJ2-4	NA	TRBV5-4	NA	TGTGCCAGCAGCTTCACAGGGAAGAGCATTCAGTACTTC	CASSFTGKSIQYF
TRBJ2-7	NA	TRBV10-3	NA	TGTGCCATCAGGGCGACAGGCTACGAGCAGTACTTC	CAIRATGYEQYF
TRBJ1-4	NA	TRBV7-2	NA	TGTGCCAGCAGCTTAGCCAGGGGTAATGAAAAACTGTTTTTT	CASSLARGNEKLFF
TRBJ2-1	TRBD2	TRBV29-1	few	TGCAGCGCCCAGTTGAGTCCTAGCGGGAGGGCTCTTTCCCACAATGAGCAGTTCTTC	CSAQLSPSGRALSHNEQFF
TRBJ2-5	TRBD1	TRBV9	NA	TGTGCCAGCAGCGTGGGCACAGGGGGCGGCGAGACCCAGTACTTC	CASSVGTGGGETQYF
TRBJ2-7	NA	TRBV5-1	NA	TGCGCCAGCAGCTTGAAACGCACGGGAGTCGAGCAGTACTTC	CASSLKRTGVEQYF
TRBJ1-2	TRBD1	TRBV11-2	NA	TGTGCCAGCAGCTTAGTACAGGGGGCGTTTGGCTACACCTTC	CASSLVQGAFGYTF
TRBJ1-6	NA	TRBV30	NA	TGTGCCTGCGCGGGACGGATTAATTCAGGCCTCCACTTT	CACAGRINSGLHF
TRBJ1-1	TRBD1	TRBV29-1	few	TGCAGCGCTTCGGACAGGGGAGTCACTGAAGCTTTCTTT	CSASDRGVTEAFF
TRBJ2-2	NA	TRBV30	NA	TGTGCCTGGAGTACGACGGACTTTCCGACCGGGGAGCTGTTTTTT	CAWSTTDFPTGELFF
TRBJ1-3	NA	TRBV7-9	NA	TGTGCCAGCAGCTTAGCAGGGAACACCATATATTTT	CASSLAGNTIYF
TRBJ2-3	NA	TRBV6-1	NA	TGTGCCAGCAGTGAAGGGGCGGGAAACACAGATACGCAGTATTTT	CASSEGAGNTDTQYF
TRBJ1-2	NA	TRBV7-9	NA	TGTGCCAGCAGCCCGACGGGGGCAAGCTATGGCTACACCTTC	CASSPTGASYGYTF
TRBJ2-1	NA	TRBV27	NA	TGTGCCAGCAGTTTATCATCCACTCTACATCTCCAAAATGAGCAGTTCTTC	CASSLSSTLHLQNEQFF
TRBJ2-1	NA	TRBV30	NA	TGTGCCTGGAGTGTTGGCTTCGAAAATGAGCAGTTCTTC	CAWSVGFENEQFF
TRBJ2-3	NA	TRBV5-1	NA	TGCGCCAGCAGCCCCATCAGTAATCCAAGCACAGATACGCAGTATTTT	CASSPISNPSTDTQYF
TRBJ2-3	NA	TRBV4-1	NA	TGCGCCAGCAGCAGGACGATGGATCCGGAAGATACGCAGTATTTT	CASSRTMDPEDTQYF
TRBJ1-2	NA	TRBV27	NA	TGTGCCAGCAGTCCGGACAGCCTTGCGCTTGGTGGCTACACCTTC	CASSPDSLALGGYTF
TRBJ2-1	NA	TRBV5-1	NA	TGCGCCAGCAGCCTTGGAATAGCGGGAGGGACAGGGGATGAGCAGTTCTTC	CASSLGIAGGTGDEQFF
TRBJ2-1	NA	TRBV2	NA	TGTGCCAGCAAAACCCCAGACAGCTCCTACAATGAGCAGTTCTTC	CASKTPDSSYNEQFF
TRBJ1-2	TRBD1	TRBV28	NA	TGTGCCAGCAGTCACGACCAGGGACAGGGGAACTATGGCTACACCTTC	CASSHDQGQGNYGYTF
TRBJ2-5	TRBD2	TRBV30	NA	TGTGCCTGGAGGGCAGCGGGAGGGTCAGAGACCCAGTACTTC	CAWRAAGGSETQYF
TRBJ2-7	TRBD2	TRBV19	NA	TGTGCCACTTCTGGGGGGACTAGCGGGAGTATCCGCACCTACGAGCAGTACTTC	CATSGGTSGSIRTYEQYF
TRBJ1-1	NA	TRBV4-2	NA	TGTGCCAGCACCGACCTCTGGGGGGACACTGAAGCTTTCTTT	CASTDLWGDTEAFF
TRBJ2-1	NA	TRBV5-1	NA	TGCGCCAGCAGCCTCCTCGGTAATGAGCAGTTCTTC	CASSLLGNEQFF
TRBJ2-1	NA	TRBV4-2	NA	TGTGCCAGCAGCCACCGGGCTTCTTACAATGAGCAGTTCTTC	CASSHRASYNEQFF
TRBJ1-2	NA	TRBV5-4	NA	TGTGCCAGCAGCCCACGGGAGGGAACCTATGGCTACACCTTC	CASSPREGTYGYTF
TRBJ1-6	NA	TRBV10-3	NA	TGTGCCATCAGTGGCGGTGCAGGGGATAATTCACCCCTCCACTTT	CAISGGAGDNSPLHF